A selection of T cell receptor beta chains follows, all from one sample in a study of blood T cell repertoires in COVID-19. The table came from immunoSEQ multiplex PCR; TCRdb's copy has only in-frame clones and leaves some out. The table shows about 670,000 clones, with 70% to 90% occurring only once. The material sequenced was peripheral blood. Receptors originate from a woman younger than 35 with acute or convalescent COVID-19. Each CDR3 is given with its conserved first and last residue. Fields, in order: clone size, J gene, V gene, D gene, CDR3 protein, CDR3 DNA. The D gene is left open where the match is weak. Expanded clones get a size class; other rows say once, few or many, or leave the size out.

-	TRBJ1-1	TRBV24-1	TRBD1	CATRDRGDTEAFF	TGTGCCACCAGGGACAGGGGGGACACTGAAGCTTTCTTT
-	TRBJ2-2	TRBV7-9	TRBD1	CASSLARTGINTGELFF	TGTGCCAGCAGCTTAGCGAGGACAGGAATAAACACCGGGGAGCTGTTTTTT
-	TRBJ1-2	TRBV12-3/TRBV12-4	-	CASSSEDGYTF	TGTGCCAGCAGTTCGGAGGACGGCTACACCTTC
-	TRBJ1-1	TRBV18	TRBD1	CASSTGGPPEAFF	TGTGCCAGCTCGACAGGGGGCCCCCCTGAAGCTTTCTTT
-	TRBJ1-5	TRBV4-3	TRBD1	CASSHGQDQPQHF	TGCGCCAGCAGCCACGGACAGGATCAGCCCCAGCATTTT
few	TRBJ1-1	TRBV2	TRBD1	CARRGCFSPTLQGSTEAFF	TGTGCCAGGAGAGGGTGTTTTTCCCCAACCTTACAGGGGAGCACTGAAGCTTTCTTT
-	TRBJ1-6	TRBV24-1	-	CATSDRGVYNSPLHF	TGTGCCACCAGTGACAGGGGAGTCTATAATTCACCCCTCCACTTT
-	TRBJ2-7	TRBV5-5	TRBD1	CASSSPGQGNEQYF	TGTGCCAGCAGCTCGCCGGGACAGGGTAACGAGCAGTACTTC
once	TRBJ1-2	TRBV29-1	-	CSVVPGGGDGYTF	TGCAGCGTTGTCCCCGGGGGTGGGGATGGCTACACCTTC
-	TRBJ1-1	TRBV28	-	CASSLRRGEAFF	TGTGCCAGCAGTTTGAGGCGGGGAGAAGCTTTCTTT
-	TRBJ2-2	TRBV6-5	TRBD1	CASSRQGPHTGELFF	TGTGCCAGCAGTCGACAGGGCCCCCACACCGGGGAGCTGTTTTTT
-	TRBJ2-2	TRBV5-1	TRBD1	CASSLSAGGTANTGELFF	TGCGCCAGCAGCTTGTCCGCAGGTGGGACAGCAAACACCGGGGAGCTGTTTTTT
-	TRBJ2-7	TRBV7-2	TRBD2	CASSLERGAYEQYF	TGTGCCAGCAGCCTTGAGCGGGGGGCCTACGAGCAGTACTTC
-	TRBJ1-1	TRBV18	TRBD1	CASSADRVGEAFF	TGTGCCAGCTCAGCCGACAGGGTGGGTGAAGCTTTCTTT
-	TRBJ2-3	TRBV10-3	TRBD2	CAISGATSGGFQDTQYF	TGTGCCATCAGTGGAGCGACTAGCGGGGGGTTTCAAGATACGCAGTATTTT
once	TRBJ2-7	TRBV5-1	-	CASSPSPDSSYEQYF	TGCGCCAGCAGTCCATCTCCTGACAGCTCCTACGAGCAGTACTTC
-	TRBJ2-3	TRBV9	TRBD2	CASSVDPAGAPFSTDTQYF	TGTGCCAGCAGCGTAGATCCAGCGGGGGCCCCATTTAGCACAGATACGCAGTATTTT
once	TRBJ1-1	TRBV4-1	-	CASSQVGGAFF	TGCGCCAGCAGCCAAGTGGGGGGAGCTTTCTTT
few	TRBJ2-1	TRBV6-6	-	CASSYSSDLTSEQFF	TGTGCCAGCAGTTACTCGTCGGACCTCACTAGTGAGCAGTTCTTC
-	TRBJ1-2	TRBV5-6	-	CASSLGRGGSGYTF	TGTGCCAGCAGCTTGGGAAGGGGAGGTTCTGGCTACACCTTC
-	TRBJ1-1	TRBV5-1	-	CASSFVGVNTEAFF	TGCGCCAGCAGCTTCGTAGGGGTGAACACTGAAGCTTTCTTT
few	TRBJ1-2	TRBV5-8	-	CASSLLQTIDGYTF	TGTGCCAGCAGCTTGTTGCAGACTATCGATGGCTACACCTTC
-	TRBJ1-6	TRBV7-2	-	CASGRIESNSPLHF	TGTGCCAGCGGTCGAATAGAAAGTAATTCACCCCTCCACTTT
-	TRBJ2-7	TRBV5-5	-	CASSSGPGTNYEQYF	TGTGCCAGCAGCTCCGGTCCCGGGACAAACTACGAGCAGTACTTC
-	TRBJ1-6	TRBV7-2	-	CASSLASGDSPLHF	TGTGCCAGCAGCTTAGCCTCAGGGGACTCACCCCTCCACTTT
-	TRBJ2-7	TRBV29-1	TRBD2	CSVALAGTTLDEQYF	TGCAGCGTCGCACTAGCGGGTACTACCCTCGACGAGCAGTACTTC
-	TRBJ1-6	TRBV5-4	-	CASSLESGPISPLHF	TGTGCCAGCAGCTTGGAATCAGGTCCAATTTCACCCCTCCACTTT
-	TRBJ2-1	TRBV27	TRBD1	CASSSQGAHYNEQFF	TGTGCCAGCAGTTCCCAGGGGGCCCACTACAATGAGCAGTTCTTC
-	TRBJ2-7	TRBV13	TRBD1	CASSPGQGSYEQYF	TGTGCCAGCAGCCCGGGACAGGGGTCCTACGAGCAGTACTTC
-	TRBJ1-5	TRBV25-1	-	CASSEGGLRNQPQHF	TGTGCCAGCAGTGAGGGAGGACTCCGGAATCAGCCCCAGCATTTT
-	TRBJ1-2	TRBV10-3	TRBD1	CAISDRGNYGYTF	TGTGCCATCAGTGACAGGGGGAACTATGGCTACACCTTC
-	TRBJ1-3	TRBV5-1	-	CASSPTDAGNTIYF	TGCGCCAGCAGCCCGACAGACGCTGGAAACACCATATATTTT
-	TRBJ2-1	TRBV5-1	TRBD2	CASSLRTSTNEQFF	TGCGCCAGCAGCTTAAGGACTAGCACCAATGAGCAGTTCTTC
-	TRBJ2-3	TRBV27	-	CASRTRGAPTDTQYF	TGTGCCAGCAGGACCCGGGGGGCCCCCACAGATACGCAGTATTTT
-	TRBJ2-3	TRBV20-1	TRBD2	CSASREVVLGRVSTDTQYF	TGCAGTGCTAGTAGGGAGGTTGTTTTGGGGAGGGTATCCACAGATACGCAGTATTTT
-	TRBJ1-1	TRBV6-5	-	CASRKQTNTEAFF	TGTGCCAGCAGGAAACAAACGAACACTGAAGCTTTCTTT
-	TRBJ2-4	TRBV7-2	-	CASSLQQGSLAKNIQYF	TGTGCCAGCAGCTTACAACAGGGCTCATTAGCCAAAAACATTCAGTACTTC
-	TRBJ2-7	TRBV6-2/TRBV6-3	-	CASSIIYSAYEQYF	TGTGCCAGCAGCATCATTTACAGTGCCTACGAGCAGTACTTC
-	TRBJ1-2	TRBV7-9	-	CASSLALGAGAYGYTF	TGTGCCAGCAGCCTTGCCTTGGGGGCCGGCGCATATGGCTACACCTTC
-	TRBJ1-2	TRBV6-5	-	CASSSRAGLGYGYTF	TGTGCCAGCAGTTCCCGTGCAGGGTTGGGCTATGGCTACACCTTC
-	TRBJ2-5	TRBV12-3/TRBV12-4	-	CASSLSRRETQYF	TGTGCCAGCAGTTTGTCTAGGCGGGAGACCCAGTACTTC
-	TRBJ2-7	TRBV6-2/TRBV6-3	-	CASSYSEREQYF	TGTGCCAGCAGTTACTCCGAGAGAGAGCAGTACTTC
-	TRBJ2-3	TRBV24-1	-	CATSASREADTQYF	TGTGCCACCAGTGCAAGCAGGGAGGCAGATACGCAGTATTTT
-	TRBJ2-5	TRBV5-4	TRBD1	CASSQGTGGARETQYF	TGTGCCAGCAGCCAGGGGACAGGGGGCGCGAGGGAGACCCAGTACTTC
-	TRBJ1-1	TRBV6-5	TRBD1	CASSRQGGNTEAFF	TGTGCCAGCAGTCGACAGGGTGGGAACACTGAAGCTTTCTTT
-	TRBJ1-2	TRBV3-1/TRBV3-2	-	CASSRLAYGYTF	TGTGCCAGCAGCCGCCTAGCCTATGGCTACACCTTC
-	TRBJ1-6	TRBV7-9	-	CASSLEQDNSPLHF	TGTGCCAGCAGCTTAGAACAGGATAATTCACCCCTCCACTTT
-	TRBJ1-4	TRBV7-9	-	CASSPSARGEKLFF	TGTGCCAGCAGCCCTTCGGCCAGAGGGGAAAAACTGTTTTTT
-	TRBJ2-2	TRBV21-1	-	CASSKRGVANTGELFF	TGTGCCAGCAGCAAACGAGGAGTCGCGAACACCGGGGAGCTGTTTTTT
-	TRBJ2-5	TRBV24-1	-	CATSEKADQGQETQYF	TGTGCCACCAGTGAAAAAGCTGATCAGGGCCAAGAGACCCAGTACTTC
once	TRBJ1-5	TRBV6-5	-	CASSYGPPVNNQPQHF	TGTGCCAGCAGTTATGGGCCCCCAGTAAACAATCAGCCCCAGCATTTT
-	TRBJ1-1	TRBV7-2	TRBD1	CASSLVWDRANTEAFF	TGTGCCAGCAGCTTAGTCTGGGACAGGGCGAACACTGAAGCTTTCTTT
-	TRBJ2-5	TRBV5-1	TRBD2	CASSLVKVTSGGGRLSQETQYF	TGCGCCAGCAGCTTGGTGAAGGTCACTAGCGGGGGGGGCCGCCTATCCCAAGAGACCCAGTACTTC
-	TRBJ2-7	TRBV4-3	TRBD1	CASSQRGQGSSYEQYF	TGCGCCAGCAGCCAAAGGGGACAGGGTAGCTCCTACGAGCAGTACTTC
-	TRBJ1-2	TRBV2	TRBD1	CASSEGQGLDYGYTF	TGTGCCAGCAGTGAGGGACAGGGTCTAGACTATGGCTACACCTTC
-	TRBJ1-2	TRBV9	TRBD1	CASSVSRGQGNGYTF	TGTGCCAGCAGCGTGTCAAGGGGACAGGGGAACGGCTACACCTTC
once	TRBJ1-1	TRBV5-1	TRBD1	CASSPSTGGSEAFF	TGCGCCAGCAGTCCCAGTACAGGGGGGTCTGAAGCTTTCTTT
-	TRBJ1-2	TRBV5-5	-	CASSLAYGYTF	TGTGCCAGCAGCTTGGCATATGGCTACACCTTC
-	TRBJ2-3	TRBV6-5	-	CASTERARGYDTQYF	TGTGCCAGCACCGAGCGCGCGCGGGGATATGATACGCAGTATTTT